Below are 11 T cell receptor beta chains sequenced from a single sample in a study of a mutant IDH1 vaccine in newly diagnosed glioma. Generated by immunoSEQ multiplex PCR, the TCRdb table keeps only in-frame clones and is missing some. The sample lists some 56,000 clones, about 71% occurring once. Antigen specificity for these receptors is unknown. Specified time point: week 47, end of study. In every dose of vaccine, 300 ug of mutant IDH1 20-mer peptide was given alongside topical imiquimod. Here the sequenced sample was PBMCs, taken from a glioma patient whose treatment included an IDH1 peptide vaccine. These receptor sequences come from a man aged 45 to 65 with glioma.

The genes are TRBV21-1 and TRBJ2-1; the table assigns TRBD1, which was not confirmed against the DNA. TRBV21-1 constitutes a pseudogene. The CDR3 length is 15 residues. CDR3 DNA: TGTGCCATGATGCTTACAGGGGGCGCCGTTAATGAGCAGTTCTTC. It codes for CAMMLTGGAVNEQFF.

The chain is built from TRBV6-5 and TRBJ2-2; either TRBD1 or TRBD2 may fit D (5 bases each). In germline, CDR1 is MNHEY, CDR2 SVGAGI. This CDR3 has 16 residues. The V and J ends lost 2 bases and 4 bases respectively, with 14 bases between them. In DNA, the CDR3 is TGTGCCAGCAGTTACGGGGGTTACCCTACCACCGGGGAGCTGTTTTTT. It codes for CASSYGGYPTTGELFF.

This clone has a handful of counts. V is TRBV29-1 and J is TRBJ1-1; D gene unclear. In germline, CDR1 is SQVTM, CDR2 ANQGSEA. The CDR3 runs 13 residues. V lost 1 base to trimming and J lost 3 bases, with 9 bases between them. CDR3 sequence (DNA): TGCAGCGTTGAAGCATCGAGGGACACTGAAGCTTTCTTT. The encoded protein is CSVEASRDTEAFF.

The J gene is TRBJ1-2, the V gene TRBV7-6; 9 nucleotides align to TRBD1. The CDR3 totals 15 residues. Germline CDR1 is SGHVS and CDR2 is FNYEAQ. After removal of 5 bases from V and 8 bases from J, the junction contained 12 bases not matched to a gene. The DNA for the CDR3 is TGTGCCAGCAGCCCCGCGGGACAGGGAATGAAAGGCTACACCTTC. Encoded protein: CASSPAGQGMKGYTF.

The rearrangement uses TRBV5-5 and TRBJ2-1, with 7 bases lining up with TRBD1. From germline, CDR1 is SGHKS and CDR2 YYEKEE (reference sequence). V was pared by 4 bases and J by 3 bases, with 7 bases of the junction left unmatched. The CDR3 runs 15 residues. The chain's CDR3 is CASSQTGTDYNEQFF. The CDR3 DNA reads as TGTGCCAGCAGCCAGACCGGGACAGACTACAATGAGCAGTTCTTC.

Points on this clone: The sample contains more than one DNA sequence encoding this CDR3. Written as DNA, the CDR3 is TGTGCCAGCTCACCCGGACAGGGGAACACTGAAGCTTTCTTT. It codes for CASSPGQGNTEAFF. The V call is TRBV18, the J call TRBJ1-1; TRBD1 matches 8 bases. Losses at the gene ends were 3 bases for V and 1 base for J; bases not matched to a gene: 1. Germline CDR1 is KGHSH and CDR2 is LQKENI. The CDR3 spans 14 residues.

The genes are TRBV9 and TRBJ1-3; possibly TRBD1 for D (5 bases). CDR3 length: 15 amino acids. V shed 3 bases and J shed 0 bases, with 10 bases lying between them. In germline, CDR1 is SGDLS, CDR2 YYNGEE. CDR3 region: CASSAVGDSGNTIYF. The DNA of the CDR3 is TGTGCCAGCAGCGCCGTAGGGGACTCTGGAAACACCATATATTTT. The complete variable domain, with remaining parts taken from reference TRBV9 and TRBJ1-3, reads DSGVTQTPKHLITATGQRVTLRCSPRSGDLSVYWYQQSLDQGLQFLIQYYNGEERAKGNILERFSAQQFPDLHSELNLSSLELGDSALYFCASSAVGDSGNTIYFGEGSWLTVV.

The V and J genes are TRBV6-6 and TRBJ2-1; a weak D match, TRBD2 (5 bases). Germline V gives CDR1 MNHNY, CDR2 SVGAGI (reference sequence). V was pared by 5 bases and J by 13 bases, with 18 bases between. The CDR3 totals 13 residues. The CDR3 spells CASSGPTDSTQFF. The CDR3 nucleotides read TGTGCCAGCAGTGGGCCTACGGACTCGACCCAGTTCTTC.

The rearrangement uses TRBV25-1 and TRBJ1-2; 12 bases line up with TRBD1. The CDR3 sequence is 15 residues long. V lost 2 bases and J lost 7; bases outside the gene matches: 5. Germline V CDR1 and CDR2: MGHDK, SYGVNS. The CDR3 bases are TGTGCCAGCAGTGAAGGAGGGACAGGGGGCTCTGGCTACACCTTC. Its protein is CASSEGGTGGSGYTF.

This chain connects TRBV7-9 to TRBJ1-1, with a possible D match to TRBD1 (6 bases). Germline V CDR1 and CDR2: SEHNR, FQNEAQ (reference sequence). The CDR3 is 17 amino acids. V dropped 4 bases and J dropped 1 base, with 19 bases sitting between them. CDR3 amino acids: CASSSAHTNRANTEAFF. CDR3 nucleotide sequence: TGTGCCAGCAGCTCGGCGCACACCAACAGGGCGAACACTGAAGCTTTCTTT.

The chain links TRBV12-5 to TRBJ2-7, with 7 nucleotides matching TRBD1. CDR3 size: 13 residues. Trimming took 7 bases from V and 3 from J; bases not matched to a gene: 6. Germline CDR1 LGHNT, CDR2 FRNRAP. CDR3 residues: CASAIDRDYEQYF. CDR3 bases: TGTGCTAGTGCTATAGACAGGGACTACGAGCAGTACTTC.